This T cell receptor beta chain was sequenced for a study of T cell changes during pregnancy in multiple sclerosis. This table comes from immunoSEQ multiplex PCR, and its TCRdb copy is limited to in-frame clones, with some not included. The sample contains some 42,000 clones, 87% of which appear only once. This clonotype originated in a female donor with multiple sclerosis, enrolled in a pregnancy study. The starting material was CD4+ T cells from peripheral blood mononuclear cells, obtained after pregnancy.

The CDR3: CASSDTGLYGYTF. CDR3 DNA: TGTGCCAGTAGTGATACAGGCCTCTATGGCTACACCTTC. V and J are TRBV19 and TRBJ1-2, with TRBD1 as a possible D gene (5 bases). The CDR3 loop spans 13 amino acids. The germline V gene encodes CDR1 LNHDA and CDR2 SQIVND (reference sequence). Trimming took off 5 bases at V and 4 bases at J, with 11 bases between the two ends.